Below, 14 T cell receptor beta chains from the same sample are listed, as sequenced in a study of T-cell memory formation after mild COVID-19. TCRdb used MiXCR to reprocess the 5' RACE reads, holding one entry per CDR3 protein. The sample records 400,000 to 500,000 distinct CDR3 sequences, about 20% being singletons. Sequenced: PBMCs or a T cell subset sorted from them (not recorded which). The origin of the receptors is a man aged 18 to 29 who had mild COVID-19 (a few samples of this study predate the infection). Cell type and time point are not known.

There are a few counts of this clonotype. The chain couples TRBV12-3 or TRBV12-4 to TRBJ2-5; no clear D gene. CDR3 length: 14 residues. V was cut by 1 base and J by 1 base, with 7 bases left in between. DNA for the CDR3: TGTGCCAGCAGTTTAGAGGTCTTCCAAGAGACCCAGTACTTC. Amino acids: CASSLEVFQETQYF.

V is TRBV5-1 and J is TRBJ2-3, with 8 bases fitting TRBD2. V shed 2 bases and J 2 bases; nucleotides not matched to a gene: 7. Per the germline V gene, CDR1 is SGHRS and CDR2 is YFSETQ. The CDR3 length is 16 residues. The DNA of the CDR3 is TGCGCCAGCAGCTTTAAAGCGGGGGTGAACACAGATACGCAGTATTTT. Protein: CASSFKAGVNTDTQYF.

This clonotype was detected a few times. The chain carries TRBV6-2 or TRBV6-3 and TRBJ2-1; 9 nucleotides match TRBD2. V shed 2 bases and J 0 bases; nucleotides not matched to a gene: 5. CDR3 size: 17 residues. Germline loops: CDR1 MNHEY, CDR2 SVGEGT. CDR3 in DNA: TGTGCCAGCAGTTACGTCCTAGCGGGGAGCTCCTACAATGAGCAGTTCTTC. Translating gives CASSYVLAGSSYNEQFF.

This clonotype appeared a few times. This rearrangement joins TRBV6-2 or TRBV6-3 to TRBJ2-7, with D possibly matching TRBD2 (6 bases). This CDR3 is 13 amino acids long. Trimming removed 7 bases at V and 6 bases at J, with 16 bases between. Germline loops: CDR1 MNHEY, CDR2 SVGEGT. The CDR3 region is CASTYRGTAEQYV. CDR3 coding DNA: TGTGCCAGCACCTACCGCGGGACGGCCGAGCAGTACGTC.

This clonotype was detected a few times. This chain joins TRBV6-5 and TRBJ1-3, with 9 bases aligning to TRBD1. Trimming removed 5 bases from V and 3 bases from J; junction bases left unmatched: 8. This CDR3 region has 16 residues. The V gene's germline CDR1 is MNHEY and CDR2 SVGAGI. The CDR3 is CASSRDRGYGGNTIYF. The CDR3 bases are TGTGCCAGCAGTCGAGACAGGGGGTACGGTGGAAACACCATATATTTT.

This clonotype showed up just a few times. V gene TRBV6-1 combines with J gene TRBJ2-3; D uncertain. Germline V gene data show CDR1 as MNHNS and CDR2 as SASEGT. This CDR3 has 11 amino acids. Trimming pared 7 bases from V and 1 base from J, leaving 3 bases between. CDR3 DNA sequence: TGTGCCAGCAAGGGCACAGATACGCAGTATTTT. This sequence encodes CASKGTDTQYF.

The chain is built from TRBV5-6 and TRBJ2-5; 8 nucleotides align to TRBD1. V dropped 0 bases and J dropped 5; count of bases not matched to a gene: 6. The CDR3 loop spans 15 amino acids. Germline V lookup: CDR1 SGHDT, CDR2 YYEEEE. The CDR3 bases are TGTGCCAGCAGCTTGGGGACAGGGTATTGGGAGACCCAGTACTTC. Translation: CASSLGTGYWETQYF.

This chain uses TRBV7-9 with TRBJ1-5; no reliable D call. Trimming took off 11 bases at V and 9 bases at J, with 11 bases between the two ends. The CDR3 loop spans 10 amino acids. Germline loops: CDR1 SEHNR, CDR2 FQNEAQ (reference sequence). The CDR3 loop is CAELFRPQHF. The CDR3 bases are TGTGCCGAACTGTTCAGGCCCCAGCATTTT.

The chain employs TRBV2 and TRBJ1-3, with TRBD1 matching 9 bases. The CDR3 runs to 14 residues. Trimming at V came to 6 bases and at J to 4 bases, leaving 4 bases not matched to a gene. Germline values: CDR1 SNHLY, CDR2 FYNNEI. The CDR3 here is CASRGTGRGNTIYF. CDR3 coding DNA: TGTGCCAGCAGAGGGACAGGGAGAGGAAACACCATATATTTT.

A few counts support this clonotype. This sequence joins TRBV9 and TRBJ2-3; D ambiguous. Germline V gene lookup returns CDR1 SGDLS and CDR2 YYNGEE. The CDR3 is 15 residues long. With 0 bases removed from V and 2 bases from J, the gap between germline ends came to 10 bases. The DNA for the CDR3 is TGTGCCAGCAGCGTAGGCCCTTTTAACACAGATACGCAGTATTTT. It specifies CASSVGPFNTDTQYF.

This sequence joins TRBV29-1 and TRBJ2-1, with D unresolved. The CDR3 is 14 residues long. V gave up 6 bases and J gave up 5 bases, with 17 bases separating them. The germline CDR1 and CDR2 sequences are SQVTM and ANQGSEA. The CDR3 protein is CSVRRAEHNNEQFF. The CDR3 DNA reads TGCAGCGTCCGCCGGGCGGAGCACAACAATGAGCAGTTCTTC.

This clonotype occurred a few times. The chain uses TRBV12-3 or TRBV12-4 and TRBJ1-5; D uncertain. There are 13 residues in the CDR3. Trimming took off 3 bases at V and 4 bases at J, with 7 bases between the two ends. This chain's CDR3 is CASSFYRNQPQHF. The CDR3, as DNA: TGTGCCAGCAGTTTTTACAGAAATCAGCCCCAGCATTTT.

A single count supports this clonotype. The chain has TRBV4-1 and TRBJ1-2; no firm D call. V lost 4 bases, J lost 4 bases, and 10 bases lay in between. The CDR3 consists of 13 residues. The germline V gene encodes CDR1 MGHRA and CDR2 YSYEKL. CDR3 nucleotides: TGCGCCAGCAGCCGGCCGGATAGCTATGGCTACACCTTC. It encodes CASSRPDSYGYTF.

This sequence joins TRBV7-2 and TRBJ1-6; D may be TRBD1 (5 bases). V was shortened by 5 bases and J by 3 bases, with 14 bases between the two germline ends. This CDR3 comprises 16 residues. Germline-derived CDR1 and CDR2 are SGHTA and FQGNSA. The DNA for the CDR3 is TGTGCCAGCAGCCCGTCCGGGACGGTCTATAATTCACCCCTCCACTTT. Protein: CASSPSGTVYNSPLHF.